The source of this T cell receptor beta chain is a study of cytomegalovirus exposure and HLA in healthy donors (dated by TCRdb to about 2017). With respect to the entire study: An earlier analysis of some 600 of the donors reported about 300 Gb of sequence data and around 100 million unique TCR beta sequences obtained from around 170 million T cells. An early release covering over 500 HLA-typed donors comprised roughly 300 gigabases of sequencing data and around 80 million unique TCR sequences. Of the approximately 400 genotyped donors, 65% to 90% were placed in the genetic ancestry cluster associated with self-reported Caucasian donors. The aim of the study was to test whether cataloging public T cell receptors could identify signatures of past pathogen exposure. Using immunosequencing, the study profiled T cell repertoires from approximately 700 subjects and related those repertoires to cytomegalovirus serostatus. In addition to the first cohort of approximately 670 subjects, a separate validation cohort of around 110 different subjects was used. To predict cytomegalovirus infection status, the study brought together high-throughput TCR immunosequencing, statistical association of individual TCRs with disease status, and machine learning. A later analysis re-analyzed previously published TCR beta repertoires from about 600 donors and added high-resolution HLA genotyping to study TCR occurrence patterns. Rather than using new phenotypic data, the later analysis identified candidate immune exposures from TCR beta sequences and from how often those sequences occurred across donors. An earlier analysis of around 640 of the donors used high-throughput TCR beta sequencing to judge whether each TCR beta V gene segment behaved as functional or pseudogenic. Donor age, sex, ethnicity and CMV serostatus were compiled alongside the repertoire data. Genome-wide SNP genotypes for about 65% of the roughly 700 donors were used in a later genetic analysis, which treated that subset as a discovery cohort. Every discovery cohort repertoire had been produced on one sequencing platform. Both class I and class II loci were covered by HLA typing, at four-digit resolution. The number of typed donors differed by locus: roughly 629-640 for A, B, C, DRB1 and DQB1; 522 for DQA1; approximately 610 for DPA1; and 450 to 480 for DPB1. Several DR-DQ haplotypes were handled as single units for association and clustering, since linkage in the cohort was strong. Among roughly 400 genotyped donors of the cohort, an average of around 250,000 unique TCR beta nucleotide sequences was sequenced per donor, of which roughly 17% were non-productive.

Counted from cysteine to phenylalanine, this CDR3 has 12 amino acids. Only the CDR3 region is kept as DNA, spanning 36 bases read in frame from base 1. V is trimmed back by 11 bases and J by 0 bases, and the junction contains 3 bases that no gene match accounts for. Sequences SEHNR (CDR1) and FQNEAQ (CDR2) are obtained from the germline V gene (reference sequence). The cohort consisted of hundreds of healthy bone marrow donors. Cohort members were all nominally healthy when sampled, although unrecorded immune exposures were likely present. The donor tested CMV seronegative and was one of the 352 seronegative cohort members. Each donor provided a peripheral blood sample, and peripheral blood mononuclear cells were used for TCR beta sequencing. Genomic DNA extraction from the blood cell samples was performed with the Qiagen DNeasy Blood Extraction Kit. On this clone: Its antigen is unknown. No much larger clonotype is one base removed from it; base qualities were not supplied.

The method was the immunoSEQ multiplex PCR assay. For the multiplex PCR, a mixture combining 60 forward primers for TCR Vbeta segments and 13 reverse primers for TCR Jbeta segments was used. Amplification of the CDR3 region of rearranged TCR beta genes was performed with a multiplex PCR assay on genomic DNA. On the Illumina HiSeq System, the amplified TCR beta libraries were sequenced as 87-base-pair reads. Turning to the authors' computational methods: Across the roughly 670 repertoires, a later analysis counted 80 million or so unique TCR beta chains, some 11 million of which were shared by at least two donors. Raw reads were error-corrected and collapsed into unique sequences by a nearest-neighbor algorithm in which closely related sequences were merged to remove PCR and sequencing errors. V, D and J gene segments were assigned by aligning CDR3 sequences to IMGT reference sequences. Each retained sequence needed at least a six-nucleotide match to both a V gene segment and a J gene segment. A rearrangement counted as productive if the CDR3 had no stop codons and remained in frame with V and J, and every other rearrangement counted as non-productive. Following IMGT convention, CDR3 was defined as the stretch from the second conserved V-encoded cysteine up to the conserved J-encoded phenylalanine. In an earlier analysis of more than 550 of the donors, sequences lacking an unambiguous match to a single V gene segment were excluded. An earlier analysis of 500 to 700 of the donors classified V segments as functional when productive rearrangements were above 56.7% and as segregating when the standard deviation between donors was above 5%. A statistical classification framework was developed to diagnose cytomegalovirus status using the catalog of TCR beta chain sequences. A later analysis assigned V and J genes by comparing TCR nucleotide sequences with IMGT/GENE-DB human TR gene sequences. Using the TCRdist pipeline, a later analysis assigned CDR3 sequences along with most-parsimonious VDJ recombination scenarios. In a later analysis, every TCR beta chain was defined by the combination of its CDR3 amino acid sequence and its V-gene family, and reads without a unique V-gene family were dropped. A later analysis removed 500 to 600 highly shared, low-generation-probability nucleotide sequences to deal with suspected cross-contamination and a sequencing artifact. In a later analysis, a clonal expansion index for each public chain was calculated from normalized within-repertoire ranks of inferred template counts. In a later analysis, generation probabilities were computed with a VDJ recombination model fitted to out-of-frame rearrangements, and the resulting probabilities were checked against IGoR. Hypergeometric tests were used in a later analysis to score TCR-TCR, TCR-HLA and TCR-CMV co-occurrence, with a repertoire-size bias correction applied to the TCR pairs. A later analysis estimated false discovery rates by permuting HLA or CMV assignments 20 times. In a later analysis, co-occurring TCRs were grouped using DBSCAN, and TCRdist sequence similarity was added for clustering within HLA-allele-positive subsets. Repertoires with fewer than 30,000 or more than 120,000 public chains, plus five repertoires with anomalous nucleotide sharing, were excluded from co-occurrence clustering. Held by TCRdb, this immuneACCESS table contains in-frame sequences only and omits some clones. Under half of the omission traces to an unresolved V gene where checked; the cause of the rest is unknown. That table gives V, J and clone size, and the DNA gave D and trimming. The sample records around 99,000 clones, over 75% of which are singletons. In total, the top ten clones hold approximately 4.2% of the sample.

What the work shows at the level of the full study, not this receptor alone: Roughly uniform sequencing depth across donors was assumed in presence/absence analyses, although this assumption may not hold. Most TCR sequences were observed very rarely across donors, whereas some public TCRs were present in many individuals. Correlated functional status among segregating V segments might be attributable to linkage disequilibrium, but an unknown experimental factor could not be ruled out. Compared with equally common non-associated chains, HLA-associated TCR beta chains in a later analysis were more clonally expanded and had lower generation probabilities. In vitro tests confirmed that three of the cytomegalovirus-associated TCR beta chains recognize cytomegalovirus antigens. It was suggested by the authors that the approach could potentially be generalized to other disease states and immunological phenotypes. A later genetic analysis associated a missense DCLRE1C variant with V-gene and J-gene trimming of TCR beta chains, and an independent cohort replicated the association. Approximately 16 rarely observed V segments, including chromosome 9 orphons, were excluded from the earlier analysis of a few hundred of the donors because counts were too low. A total of roughly 160 TCR beta chains were listed by the study as associated with cytomegalovirus. Several of the top co-occurrence clusters appeared to be linked to parvovirus B19, influenza, CMV and Epstein-Barr virus, according to a later analysis. A cluster of highly shared sequence variants was judged likely to be a technical artifact of the sequencing pipeline. In a later analysis, 16,951 TCR beta sequences were associated with specific HLA alleles at a false discovery rate of 0.05. Some IMGT-functional V segments, including TRBV6-2 and TRBV6-3, could not be distinguished by the 87-base-pair reads and were therefore excluded. According to a later analysis, TCR association rates differed among HLA loci, with DRB1 alleles showing the most associated TCRs and HLA-C alleles showing the fewest. According to a later analysis, most CMV-associated TCR beta chains appeared to be HLA-restricted, and the HLA associations seemed to be driven largely by CMV exposure. Immune exposure information for the cohort was limited to CMV serostatus. Broadly in line with IMGT annotations, most TCR beta V segments showed up in productive rearrangements about 87% or about 30% of the time in an earlier analysis of under 700 of the donors. In both the original and validation cohorts, the classifier was reported to diagnose cytomegalovirus status with high specificity and sensitivity. A further reported finding was that TCR beta sequences accurately predicted the HLA-A and HLA-B alleles for most subjects in the first cohort. Strong co-occurrence of HLA alleles, especially DR and DQ, made assigning TCR associations to individual alleles difficult. Because HLA typing was missing for some donors at each locus, association tests included only the typed subset. Compared with the 666-donor mean, donors in an Asian-associated ancestry cluster had fewer N-insertions in productive TCRs, according to a later genetic analysis. In this cohort, only TCR beta chains were sequenced, and detectable features were limited by the absence of alpha or paired-chain data.

The source of this sequence is a male donor in good health and CMV-seronegative. Here the chain combines TRBV7-9 and TRBJ2-7, with 8 bases aligning to TRBD2. The sample was PBMCs. The bases are TGTGCCTGCGGGGGGTCCTCCTACGAGCAGTACTTC. Its coded protein is CACGGSSYEQYF.